In this sample, the clone carrying this TCR beta chain turned up a few times. As yet, its antigen is unknown. The CDR3 contains 14 residues. From germline, CDR1 is MNHEY and CDR2 SMNVEV (reference sequence). The J segment lost 5 bases and the V segment lost 5 bases, leaving 9 bases of the junction unmatched. This sample stems from a study of early T cells in non-severe SARS-CoV-2 infection. Overall study context: Sequencing used unsorted whole-blood bulk RNA, so chains lack pairing.

Overall study findings and caveats: The VDJdb matching leaned toward anti-spike CD8 responses and overlooked private and CD4 specificities.

Individual cDNA molecules carried attached unique molecular identifiers. TCRdb re-called the 5' RACE reads with MiXCR, one entry per CDR3 protein. The data show 100,000 to 130,000 distinct CDR3 sequences, approximately 10% seen once. The J gene is TRBJ2-7, the V gene TRBV27; TRBD2 agrees at 7 bases. The receptor was derived from an adult who was a healthcare worker with PCR-confirmed SARS-CoV-2 infection or an uninfected control (not recorded which). Material for sequencing was whole blood. The DNA of the CDR3 is TGTGCCAGCAGTCCGAGGACTAGTGGCAACGAGCAGTACTTC. This gives the protein CASSPRTSGNEQYF.